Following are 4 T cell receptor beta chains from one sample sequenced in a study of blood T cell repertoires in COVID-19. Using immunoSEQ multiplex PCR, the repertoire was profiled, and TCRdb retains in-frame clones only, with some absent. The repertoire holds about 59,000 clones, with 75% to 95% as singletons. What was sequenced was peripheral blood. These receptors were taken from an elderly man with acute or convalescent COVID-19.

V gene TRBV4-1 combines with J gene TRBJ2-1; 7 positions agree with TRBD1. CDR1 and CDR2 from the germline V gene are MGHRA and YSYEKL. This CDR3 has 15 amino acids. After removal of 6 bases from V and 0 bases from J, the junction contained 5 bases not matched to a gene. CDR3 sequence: CASSLDRASYNEQFF. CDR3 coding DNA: TGCGCCAGCAGTCTAGACAGGGCCTCCTACAATGAGCAGTTCTTC.

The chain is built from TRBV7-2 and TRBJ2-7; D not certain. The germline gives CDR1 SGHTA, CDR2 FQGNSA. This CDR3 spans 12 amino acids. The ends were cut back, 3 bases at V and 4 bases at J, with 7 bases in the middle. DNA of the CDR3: TGTGCCAGCAGCTTCGACGGGTACGAGCAGTACTTC. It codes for CASSFDGYEQYF.

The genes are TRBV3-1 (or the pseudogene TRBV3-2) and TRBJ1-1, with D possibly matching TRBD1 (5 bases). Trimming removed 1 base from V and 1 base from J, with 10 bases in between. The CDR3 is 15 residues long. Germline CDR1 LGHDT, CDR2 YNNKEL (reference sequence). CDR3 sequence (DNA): TGTGCCAGCAGCCAAGGTGGAGGGGCGAACACTGAAGCTTTCTTT. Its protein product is CASSQGGGANTEAFF.

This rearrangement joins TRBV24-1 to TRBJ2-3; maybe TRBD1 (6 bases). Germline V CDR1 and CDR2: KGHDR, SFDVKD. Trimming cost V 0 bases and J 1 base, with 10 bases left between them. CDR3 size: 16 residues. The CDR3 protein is CATSDLFAGGTDTQYF. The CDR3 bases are TGTGCCACCAGTGATTTGTTCGCAGGGGGCACAGATACGCAGTATTTT.